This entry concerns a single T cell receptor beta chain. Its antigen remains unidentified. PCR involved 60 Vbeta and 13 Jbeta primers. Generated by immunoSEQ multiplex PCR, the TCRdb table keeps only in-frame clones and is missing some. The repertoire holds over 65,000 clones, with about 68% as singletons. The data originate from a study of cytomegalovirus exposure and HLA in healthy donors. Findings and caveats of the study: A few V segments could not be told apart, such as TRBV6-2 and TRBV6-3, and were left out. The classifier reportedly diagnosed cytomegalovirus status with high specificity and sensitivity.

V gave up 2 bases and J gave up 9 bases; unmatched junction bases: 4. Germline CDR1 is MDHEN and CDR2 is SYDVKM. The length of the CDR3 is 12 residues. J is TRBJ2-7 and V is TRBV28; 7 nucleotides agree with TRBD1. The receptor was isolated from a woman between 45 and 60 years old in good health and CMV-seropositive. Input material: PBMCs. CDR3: CASSLDRVGQYV. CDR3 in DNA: TGTGCCAGCAGTTTAGACAGGGTTGGGCAGTACGTC.